This TCR beta chain was profiled in a study of regulatory T cells in long-lasting Graves disease. Overall study findings and caveats: Persistent patients had more shared public clonotypes (around 3,000) than new patients (approximately 920).

Time point: newly diagnosed GD, antithyroid drugs for less than 3 months. PBMC RNA was the source of the TCR library. Peripheral blood, about 9 milliliters of it, was drawn into EDTA tubes. Trimming at V came to 0 bases and at J to 4 bases, leaving 1 base not matched to a gene. CDR3 length equals 14 residues. Germline CDR1 is SGHRS and CDR2 is YFSETQ. Library construction for TCR beta used iRepertoire HTBI primers and Arm-PCR of CDR3 regions. As handled by the study authors: Spanning all samples, the identified segments comprised over 50 TRBV and about 15 TRBJ. TCRdb recomputed calls from the multiplex PCR reads with MiXCR, one row per CDR3 protein. These V and J calls rely on TCRdb rather than the paper's analysis. This table has 350,000 to 550,000 distinct CDR3 sequences, approximately 16% appearing once. This clonotype showed up just a few times. Its antigen is not identified. These data also featured in a second study, about T cells in Graves' hyperthyroidism and ophthalmopathy.

J is TRBJ1-2 and V is TRBV5-1, with 9 bases lining up with TRBD1. The source is a woman younger than 35 with Graves disease. Material: peripheral blood mononuclear cells (PBMCs), obtained at new diagnosis, from a patient treated with antithyroid drugs. The CDR3 loop is CASSLGQGGYGYTF. The CDR3 DNA reads TGCGCCAGCAGCTTGGGACAGGGGGGCTATGGCTACACCTTC.